This T cell receptor beta chain was identified in a study of blood T cells in healthy people across ages. The study, taken as a whole, reports: Bulk PBMC profiling left naive and antigen-experienced comparisons inconclusive.

About this clonotype: Its antigen is currently unknown.

For the second PCR, which ran for about 7 to 11 cycles, a sample-barcoded 5' primer and a J-beta primer mix were used. MiXCR was run by TCRdb on the 5' RACE reads, yielding one entry per CDR3 protein. The table shows approximately 760,000 distinct CDR3 sequences, with roughly 25% occurring only once. Germline V gives CDR1 GTSNPN, CDR2 SVGIG (reference sequence). The CDR3 extends over 12 amino acids. The V end lost 2 bases, the J end lost 6 bases, and 9 bases lay between the germline ends. This sample was also put to use in a study of T cells of mothers and their children. From that second work: Sequencing returned over 8.5 million TCR beta CDR3 reads per mother and 3 million to 3.5 million per child. With unrelated pairs as the comparison, related mother-child pairs had a slightly higher overlap that was not significant.

The sequence was collected from a boy aged 5 to 17 in good health. The V and J genes are TRBV30 and TRBJ2-3, with D uncertain. Sample: blood. DNA of the CDR3: TGTGCCTGGAGTCCCAGCCTTGATACGCAGTATTTT. It specifies CAWSPSLDTQYF.